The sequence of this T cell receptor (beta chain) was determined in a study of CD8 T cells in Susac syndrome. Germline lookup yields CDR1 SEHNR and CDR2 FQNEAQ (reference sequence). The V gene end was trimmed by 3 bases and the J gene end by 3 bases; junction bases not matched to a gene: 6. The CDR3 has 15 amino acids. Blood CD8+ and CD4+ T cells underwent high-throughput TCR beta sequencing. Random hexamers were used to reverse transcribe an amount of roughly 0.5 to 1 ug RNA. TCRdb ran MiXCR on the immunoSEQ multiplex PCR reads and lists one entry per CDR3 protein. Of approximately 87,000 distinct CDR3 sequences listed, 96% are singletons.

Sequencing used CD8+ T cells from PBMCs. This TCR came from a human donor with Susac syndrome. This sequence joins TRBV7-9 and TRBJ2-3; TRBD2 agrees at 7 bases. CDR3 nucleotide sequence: TGTGCCAGCAGCTTGACGGGGAGGGGAACAGATACGCAGTATTTT. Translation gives CASSLTGRGTDTQYF. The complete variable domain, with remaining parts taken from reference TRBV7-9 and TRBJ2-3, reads DTGVSQNPRHKITKRGQNVTFRCDPISEHNRLYWYRQTLGQGPEFLTYFQNEAQLEKSRLLSDRFSAERPKGSFSTLEIQRTEQGDSAMYLCASSLTGRGTDTQYFGPGTRLTVL.